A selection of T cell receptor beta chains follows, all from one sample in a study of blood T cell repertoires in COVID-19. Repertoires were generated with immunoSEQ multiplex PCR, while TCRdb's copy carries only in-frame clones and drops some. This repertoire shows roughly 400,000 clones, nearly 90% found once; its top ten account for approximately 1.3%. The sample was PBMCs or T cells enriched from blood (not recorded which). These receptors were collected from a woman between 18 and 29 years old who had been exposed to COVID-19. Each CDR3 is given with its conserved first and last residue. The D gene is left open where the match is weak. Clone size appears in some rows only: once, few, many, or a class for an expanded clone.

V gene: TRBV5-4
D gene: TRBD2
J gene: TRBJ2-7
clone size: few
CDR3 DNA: TGTGCCAGCAGCTTCGCCCCCGGGACTAGCTTCAACGAGCAGTACTTC
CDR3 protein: CASSFAPGTSFNEQYF

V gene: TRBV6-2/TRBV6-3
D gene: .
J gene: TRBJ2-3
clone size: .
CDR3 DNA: TGTGCCAGCAGTGACGCAGGGTCAGATACGCAGTATTTT
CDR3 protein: CASSDAGSDTQYF

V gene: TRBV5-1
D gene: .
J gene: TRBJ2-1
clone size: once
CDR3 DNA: TGCGCCAGCAGCTTACGGCCGGAGGGGCTCAATGAGCAGTTCTTC
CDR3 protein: CASSLRPEGLNEQFF

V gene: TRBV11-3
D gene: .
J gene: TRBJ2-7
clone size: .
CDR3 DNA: TGTGCCAGCAGCTTACGACATTCGTCCTACGAGCAGTACTTC
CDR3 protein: CASSLRHSSYEQYF

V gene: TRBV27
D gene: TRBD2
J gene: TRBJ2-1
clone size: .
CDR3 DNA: TGTGCCAGCAGTTCTCCGGGACTAGCGGGAGGGCCCCTTCTTAGTGAGCAGTTCTTC
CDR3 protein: CASSSPGLAGGPLLSEQFF

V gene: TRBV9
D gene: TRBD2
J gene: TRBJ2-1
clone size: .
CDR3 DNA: TGTGCCAGCAGCGTAGAGGTAGCGGGCAGCTCCTACAATGAGCAGTTCTTC
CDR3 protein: CASSVEVAGSSYNEQFF

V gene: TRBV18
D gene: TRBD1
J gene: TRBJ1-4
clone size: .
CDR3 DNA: TGTGCCAGCTCATTTGGACAGGAGGGAGAAAAACTGTTTTTT
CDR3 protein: CASSFGQEGEKLFF

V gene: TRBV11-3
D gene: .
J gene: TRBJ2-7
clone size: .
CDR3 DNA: TGTGCCAGCAGCTTAGTGGAGGCCCTAGGCGAGCAGTACTTC
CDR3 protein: CASSLVEALGEQYF

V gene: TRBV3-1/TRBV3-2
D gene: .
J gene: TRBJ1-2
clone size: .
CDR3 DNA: TGTGCCAGCAGCTACGGGAGGACGGGGGGCTACACCTTC
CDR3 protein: CASSYGRTGGYTF

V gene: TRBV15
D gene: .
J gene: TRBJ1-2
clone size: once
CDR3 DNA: TGTGCCACCAGCAGAGTACAGGACTATGGCTACACCTTC
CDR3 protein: CATSRVQDYGYTF

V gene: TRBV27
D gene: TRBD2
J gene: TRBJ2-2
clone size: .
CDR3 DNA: TGTGCCAGCAGTTTATCGCCTAGCGGGAGTTCCGGGGAGCTGTTTTTT
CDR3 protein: CASSLSPSGSSGELFF

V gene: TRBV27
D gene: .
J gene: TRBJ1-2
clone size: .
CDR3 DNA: TGTGCCAGCAGTTTTACAGGGAAGGCTAACTATGGCTACACCTTC
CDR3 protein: CASSFTGKANYGYTF

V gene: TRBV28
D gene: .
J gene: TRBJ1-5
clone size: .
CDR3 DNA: TGTGCCAGCAGCCCTGCGCAGGGAGGCGATCAGCCCCAGCATTTT
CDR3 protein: CASSPAQGGDQPQHF

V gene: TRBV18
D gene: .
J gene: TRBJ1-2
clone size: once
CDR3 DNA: TGTGCCAGCTCACCACCTGAACAGGGTACCGGCTACACCTTC
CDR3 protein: CASSPPEQGTGYTF

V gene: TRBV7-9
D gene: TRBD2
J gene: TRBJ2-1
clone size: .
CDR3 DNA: TGTGCCAGCAGCTTGGGGACTAGCGGGAGATGGAGTGAGCAGTTCTTC
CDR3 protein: CASSLGTSGRWSEQFF

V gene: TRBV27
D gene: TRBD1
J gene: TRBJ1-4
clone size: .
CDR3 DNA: TGTGCCAGCAGTGGACAGGGGGCCGTAACTAATGAAAAACTGTTTTTT
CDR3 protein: CASSGQGAVTNEKLFF

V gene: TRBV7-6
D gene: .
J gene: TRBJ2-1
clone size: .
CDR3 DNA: TGTGCCAGCAGCTCGCAGGGTTACAATGAGCAGTTCTTC
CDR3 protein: CASSSQGYNEQFF

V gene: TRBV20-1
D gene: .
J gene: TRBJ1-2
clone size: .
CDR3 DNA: TGCAGTGCCGATCAGCGGGGCTACACCTTC
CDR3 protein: CSADQRGYTF

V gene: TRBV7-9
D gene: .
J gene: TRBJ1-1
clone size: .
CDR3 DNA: TGTGCCAGCAGCTTACCACTTAACACTGAAGCTTTCTTT
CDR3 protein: CASSLPLNTEAFF

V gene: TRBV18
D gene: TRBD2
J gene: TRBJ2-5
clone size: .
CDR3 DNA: TGTGCCAGCTCACCCCAAGAGCGGGGGGGCGCGGAGACCCAGTACTTC
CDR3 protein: CASSPQERGGAETQYF

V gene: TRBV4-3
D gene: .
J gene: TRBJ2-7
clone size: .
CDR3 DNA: TGCGCCAGCAGCCAAGTGGGGGCCCACGAGCAGTACTTC
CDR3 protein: CASSQVGAHEQYF

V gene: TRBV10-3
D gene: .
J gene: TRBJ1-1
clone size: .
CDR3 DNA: TGTGCCATCAGTGACCAAGACAGTGAAGCTTTCTTT
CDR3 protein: CAISDQDSEAFF

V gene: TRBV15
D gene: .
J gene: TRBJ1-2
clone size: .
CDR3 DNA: TGTGCCACCAGCAGAGATCGTGGACCAGGAGGCTATGGCTACACCTTC
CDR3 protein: CATSRDRGPGGYGYTF

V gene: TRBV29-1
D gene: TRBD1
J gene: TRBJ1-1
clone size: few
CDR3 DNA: TGCAGCGGACTCCGACAGGGACCTGAAGCTTTCTTT
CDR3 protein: CSGLRQGPEAFF

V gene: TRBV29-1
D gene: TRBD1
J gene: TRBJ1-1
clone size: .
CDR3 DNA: TGCAGCGCTACGGGACAGATGAACACTGAAGCTTTCTTT
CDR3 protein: CSATGQMNTEAFF

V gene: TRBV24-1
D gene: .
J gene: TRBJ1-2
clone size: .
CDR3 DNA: TGTGCCACCAGTGACCCAGCAGCGGGGGCTAACTATGGCTACACCTTC
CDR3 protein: CATSDPAAGANYGYTF

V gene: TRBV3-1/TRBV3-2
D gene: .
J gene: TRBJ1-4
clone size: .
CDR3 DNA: TGTGCCAGCAGCCAACAGACTAATGAAAAACTGTTTTTT
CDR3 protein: CASSQQTNEKLFF

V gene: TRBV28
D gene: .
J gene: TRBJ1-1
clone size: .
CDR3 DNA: TGTGCCAGCAGTTTGCGGGGGGAGAGTGAAGCTTTCTTT
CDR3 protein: CASSLRGESEAFF

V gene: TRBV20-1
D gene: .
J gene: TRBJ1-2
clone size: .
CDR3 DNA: TGCAGTGCTCGGGACTACTATGGCTACACCTTC
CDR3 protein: CSARDYYGYTF

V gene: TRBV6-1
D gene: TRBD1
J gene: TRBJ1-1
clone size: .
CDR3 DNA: TGTGCCAGCAGTGAAGCAGTTGGACAGGGGCCTTGGGCTGAAGCTTTCTTT
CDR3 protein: CASSEAVGQGPWAEAFF

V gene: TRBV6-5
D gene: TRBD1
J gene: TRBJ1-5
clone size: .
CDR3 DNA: TGTGCCAGCAGTCCTCCGGGACAGAGCAATCAGCCCCAGCATTTT
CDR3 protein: CASSPPGQSNQPQHF

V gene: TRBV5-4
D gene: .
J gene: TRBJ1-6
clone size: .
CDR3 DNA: TGTGCCAGCAGCTTGGTGGGGGCCCTCTATAATTCACCCCTCCACTTT
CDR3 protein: CASSLVGALYNSPLHF

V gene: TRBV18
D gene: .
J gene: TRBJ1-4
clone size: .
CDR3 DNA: TGTGCCAGCTCACCACCTAGGGGATCGGATGAAAAACTGTTTTTT
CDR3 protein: CASSPPRGSDEKLFF

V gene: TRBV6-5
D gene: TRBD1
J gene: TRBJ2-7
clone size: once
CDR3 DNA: TGTGCCAGCAGTACGGGACAGGGAGTGTACGAGCAGTACTTC
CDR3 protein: CASSTGQGVYEQYF

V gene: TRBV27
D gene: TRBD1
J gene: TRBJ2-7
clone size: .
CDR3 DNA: TGTGCCACGAAAAGTGGGACAGCTGGAGAGTACTTC
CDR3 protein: CATKSGTAGEYF

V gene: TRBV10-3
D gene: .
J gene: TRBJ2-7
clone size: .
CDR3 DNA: TGTGCCATCGGGAGGCAGGCCTACGAGCAGTACTTC
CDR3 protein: CAIGRQAYEQYF

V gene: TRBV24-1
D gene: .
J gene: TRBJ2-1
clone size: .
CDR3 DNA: TGTGCCACCCAGGTAGTAACGGGAAAAGGGTACAATGAGCAGTTCTTC
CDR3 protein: CATQVVTGKGYNEQFF

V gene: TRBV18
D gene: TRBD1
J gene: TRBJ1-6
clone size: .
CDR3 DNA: TGTGCCAGCTCACCACCCGGACAGGGTAATTCACCCCTCCACTTT
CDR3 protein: CASSPPGQGNSPLHF

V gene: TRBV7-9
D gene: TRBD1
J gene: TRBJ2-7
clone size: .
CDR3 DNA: TGTGCCAGCCGAAGAGGGACAGGTTCCTACGAGCAGTACTTC
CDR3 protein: CASRRGTGSYEQYF

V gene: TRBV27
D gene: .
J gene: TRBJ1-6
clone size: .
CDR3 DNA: TGTGCCAGCACTTTTACAGGAGCCTGGGGCTCACCCCTCCACTTT
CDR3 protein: CASTFTGAWGSPLHF

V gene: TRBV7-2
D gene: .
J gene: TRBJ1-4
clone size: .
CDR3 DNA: TGTGCCAGCAGCTCCCCCTACGGTTCAAGACTGTTTTTT
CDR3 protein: CASSSPYGSRLFF

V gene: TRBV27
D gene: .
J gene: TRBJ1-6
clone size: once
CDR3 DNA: TGTGCCAGCACGCGATTACTTCACAGTAATAATTCACCCCTCCACTTT
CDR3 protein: CASTRLLHSNNSPLHF

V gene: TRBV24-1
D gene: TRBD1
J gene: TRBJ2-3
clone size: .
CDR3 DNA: TGTGCCTCTTCAGACAGGGTTGAAACAGATACGCAGTATTTT
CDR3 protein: CASSDRVETDTQYF

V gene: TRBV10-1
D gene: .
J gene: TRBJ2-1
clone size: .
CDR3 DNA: TGCGCCAGCAGTGATGCCGCAGGCCCCAACAATGAGCAGTTCTTC
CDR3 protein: CASSDAAGPNNEQFF

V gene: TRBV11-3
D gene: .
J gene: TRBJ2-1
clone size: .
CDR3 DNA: TGTGCCAGCAGCTTTCGGGGTTACGAGCAGTTCTTC
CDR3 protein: CASSFRGYEQFF

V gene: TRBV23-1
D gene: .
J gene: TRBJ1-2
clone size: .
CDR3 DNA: TGCGCCAGCAGTCAATCCCCGGTCCTACAGGGTGATGGCTACACCTTC
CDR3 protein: CASSQSPVLQGDGYTF

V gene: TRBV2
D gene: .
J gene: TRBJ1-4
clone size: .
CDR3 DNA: TGTGCCAGCAGTCTACAGGAGGGAGAAAAACTGTTTTTT
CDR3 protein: CASSLQEGEKLFF

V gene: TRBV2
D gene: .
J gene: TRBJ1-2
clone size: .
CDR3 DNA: TGTGCCAGCTCTCTATCTACAGGGTGGGAGGGCTACACCTTC
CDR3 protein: CASSLSTGWEGYTF